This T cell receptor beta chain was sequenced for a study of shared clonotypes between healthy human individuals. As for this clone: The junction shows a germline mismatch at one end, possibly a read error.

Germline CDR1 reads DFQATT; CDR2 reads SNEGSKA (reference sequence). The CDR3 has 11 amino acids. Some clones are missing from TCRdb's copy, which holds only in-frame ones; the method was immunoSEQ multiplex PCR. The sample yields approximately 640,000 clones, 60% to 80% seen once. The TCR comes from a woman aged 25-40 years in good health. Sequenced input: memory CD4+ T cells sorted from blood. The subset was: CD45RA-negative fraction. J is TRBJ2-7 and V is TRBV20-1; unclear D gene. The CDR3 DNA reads TGCAGTGCCCACTACATGTACGTGCAGTACTTC. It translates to CSAHYMYVQYF.